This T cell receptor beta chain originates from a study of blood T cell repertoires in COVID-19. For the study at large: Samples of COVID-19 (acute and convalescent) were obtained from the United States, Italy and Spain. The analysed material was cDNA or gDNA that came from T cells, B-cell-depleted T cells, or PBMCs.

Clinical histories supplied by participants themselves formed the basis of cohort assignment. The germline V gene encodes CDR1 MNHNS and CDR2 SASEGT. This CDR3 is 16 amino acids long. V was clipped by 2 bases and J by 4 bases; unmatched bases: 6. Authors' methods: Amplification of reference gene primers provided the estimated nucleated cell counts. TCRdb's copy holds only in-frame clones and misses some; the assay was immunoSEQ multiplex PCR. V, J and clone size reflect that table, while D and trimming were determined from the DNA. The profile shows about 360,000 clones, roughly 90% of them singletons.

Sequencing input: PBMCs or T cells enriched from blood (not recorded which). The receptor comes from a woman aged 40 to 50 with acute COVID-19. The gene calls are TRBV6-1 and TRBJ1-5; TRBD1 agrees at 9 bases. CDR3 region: CASSEPGQGLNQPQHF. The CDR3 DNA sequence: TGTGCCAGCAGTGAACCAGGACAGGGGTTGAATCAGCCCCAGCATTTT.